These 20 T cell receptor beta chains share one sample of origin, sequenced in a study of CD8 T cells in ankylosing spondylitis. TCRdb reprocessed the 5' RACE reads via MiXCR and lists one record per CDR3 protein. The sample shows 200,000 to 300,000 distinct CDR3 sequences, approximately 30% of them seen only once. The sequenced sample was blood, either unsorted or a sorted T cell fraction (not recorded which). The source is a male donor with ankylosing spondylitis or in good health (not recorded which).

This sequence joins TRBV6-5 and TRBJ1-1; D remains unclear. Germline CDR1 reads MNHEY; CDR2 reads SVGAGI. Trimming took off 2 bases at V and 0 bases at J, with 10 bases between the two ends. The CDR3 totals 15 residues. The CDR3: CASSYVGFMNTEAFF. In DNA form, the CDR3 reads TGTGCCAGCAGTTACGTGGGTTTTATGAACACTGAAGCTTTCTTT.

This clonotype appeared a few times. This sequence joins TRBV5-6 and TRBJ2-3; D is undetermined. Germline CDR1 SGHDT, CDR2 YYEEEE. The CDR3 covers 12 residues. The ends were cut back, 3 bases at V and 3 bases at J, with 5 bases in the middle. CDR3 amino acids: CASSSATDTQYF. CDR3 DNA sequence: TGTGCCAGCAGCTCGGCGACAGATACGCAGTATTTT.

This clonotype was detected only a few times. The V gene is TRBV7-2, the J gene TRBJ2-1; no reliable D call. Per the germline V gene, CDR1 is SGHTA and CDR2 is FQGNSA. Trimming removed 5 bases from V and 2 bases from J, with 4 bases in between. This CDR3 contains 12 residues. CDR3 sequence (DNA): TGTGCCAGCAGCCAAACCTACAATGAGCAGTTCTTC. It is translated as CASSQTYNEQFF.

The chain recombines TRBV12-3 or TRBV12-4 with TRBJ2-7; a possible D gene is TRBD1 (5 bases). The CDR3 runs to 14 residues. Trimming took 5 bases from V and 3 from J, leaving 14 bases between them. The CDR3, as DNA: TGTGCCAGCAGTACCGGGCCCCAGGGCTACGAGCAGTACTTC. Its protein product is CASSTGPQGYEQYF.

The chain joins TRBV7-9 to TRBJ1-1; 11 bases are shared with TRBD1. V dropped 5 bases and J dropped 3; count of bases not matched to a gene: 8. The CDR3 totals 16 residues. CDR1 SEHNR and CDR2 FQNEAQ come from the germline V gene (reference sequence). The CDR3 spells CASSPWTGGEDTEAFF. The CDR3 region has the DNA TGTGCCAGCAGCCCTTGGACAGGGGGCGAGGACACTGAAGCTTTCTTT.

The chain uses TRBV29-1 and TRBJ2-5; TRBD1 agrees at 7 bases. V lost 8 bases to trimming and J lost 4 bases; unmatched junction nucleotides: 7. Germline loops: CDR1 SQVTM, CDR2 ANQGSEA. The CDR3 runs to 12 residues. CDR3 sequence reads: CSSRGHGETQYF. CDR3 sequence (DNA): TGCAGCTCAAGGGGGCACGGAGAGACCCAGTACTTC.

The J gene is TRBJ2-5, the V gene TRBV5-8; D perhaps matches TRBD2 (5 bases). CDR1 SGHTS and CDR2 YDEGEE come from the germline V gene. Trimming stripped 0 bases from V and 5 bases from J, with 8 bases between. CDR3 length: 13 amino acids. CDR3 in DNA: TGTGCCAGCAGCTTGGACGGGGTTGAGACCCAGTACTTC. Amino acids: CASSLDGVETQYF.

This clonotype has a handful of counts. This sequence joins TRBV7-9 and TRBJ2-1, with D uncertain. This CDR3 has 13 residues. V was cut by 6 bases and J by 10 bases, with 16 bases left in between. Per the germline V gene, CDR1 is SEHNR and CDR2 is FQNEAQ (reference sequence). DNA of the CDR3: TGTGCCAGCAGAACATTCAGCGTCACAGAGCAGTTCTTC. Protein sequence: CASRTFSVTEQFF.

This clonotype was seen more than once but under ten times. This chain uses TRBV6-5 with TRBJ1-1; a possible D gene is TRBD1 (5 bases). The V gene's germline CDR1 is MNHEY and CDR2 SVGAGI. There are 15 residues in the CDR3. V was shortened by 2 bases and J by 1 base, with 11 bases between the two germline ends. CDR3 sequence (DNA): TGTGCCAGCAGTTACGCCCAGGGAGGGAACACTGAAGCTTTCTTT. It is translated as CASSYAQGGNTEAFF.

V and J are TRBV5-5 and TRBJ1-4; D may be TRBD1 (5 bases). The CDR3 is made up of 16 amino acids. V was pared by 0 bases and J by 4 bases, with 13 bases between. The germline CDR1 and CDR2 sequences are SGHKS and YYEKEE (reference sequence). CDR3 coding DNA: TGTGCCAGCAGCTTGGGGCCCCGACAGTATAATGAAAAACTGTTTTTT. Translated, it gives CASSLGPRQYNEKLFF.

Only a few counts were recorded for this clonotype. This chain connects TRBV5-5 to TRBJ2-3; D is unclear. The V end lost 5 bases, the J end lost 0 bases, and 10 bases lay between the germline ends. The CDR3 runs to 14 residues. Germline loops: CDR1 SGHKS, CDR2 YYEKEE (reference sequence). The CDR3 is CASRNPLSTDTQYF. Here the CDR3 DNA reads TGTGCCAGCAGAAACCCACTCAGCACAGATACGCAGTATTTT.

This clonotype has just a few counts. This rearrangement joins TRBV7-9 to TRBJ2-1, with 10 bases lining up with TRBD1. Germline V gene lookup returns CDR1 SEHNR and CDR2 FQNEAQ (reference sequence). The trim removed 1 base at V and 7 bases at J, leaving 1 base unmatched. This CDR3 contains 14 residues. CDR3: CASSLGTGGNEQFF. The CDR3 region has the DNA TGTGCCAGCAGCTTAGGGACAGGGGGAAATGAGCAGTTCTTC.

This clonotype was counted many times. This chain links TRBV20-1 with TRBJ2-3; 10 bases line up with TRBD2. The CDR3 has 14 amino acids. Germline-derived CDR1 and CDR2 are DFQATT and SNEGSKA (reference sequence). Germline trimming cut 6 bases from V and 1 base from J; bases unmatched to any gene: 4. CDR3 residues: CSALAGGRTDTQYF. In DNA, the CDR3 is TGCAGTGCCTTAGCGGGGGGCCGCACAGATACGCAGTATTTT.

This clonotype has just a few counts. This sequence joins TRBV4-1 and TRBJ2-1; D ambiguous. Trimming shortened V by 1 base and J by 8 bases, and 15 bases separated the two germline ends. The CDR3 has 15 residues. Germline CDR1 is MGHRA and CDR2 is YSYEKL. The CDR3 sequence is CASSQGPQAGDEQFF. In nucleotides, the CDR3 is TGCGCCAGCAGCCAAGGGCCCCAGGCTGGGGATGAGCAGTTCTTC.

V gene TRBV28 combines with J gene TRBJ2-3; D might be TRBD2 (5 bases). The CDR3 length is 17 residues. Per germline, CDR1 MDHEN and CDR2 SYDVKM. V dropped 1 base and J dropped 6 bases, with 20 bases sitting between them. For the CDR3, the DNA is TGTGCCAGCAGTTTATTTGGCGGGTCCGAATCTGTGGATACGCAGTATTTT. Translation gives CASSLFGGSESVDTQYF. The variable domain in full, completed from reference TRBV28 and TRBJ2-3, reads DVKVTQSSRYLVKRTGEKVFLECVQDMDHENMFWYRQDPGLGLRLIYFSYDVKMKEKGDIPEGYSVSREKKERFSLILESASTNQTSMYLCASSLFGGSESVDTQYFGPGTRLTVL.

V gene TRBV11-1 combines with J gene TRBJ2-7, with D hard to call. In germline, CDR1 is SGHAT, CDR2 FQDESV (reference sequence). V was pared by 5 bases and J by 5 bases, with 13 bases between. This CDR3 has 13 residues. The CDR3, as DNA: TGTGCCAGCAGCCGACTGTTGGTTGACGAGCAGTACTTC. Translating it yields CASSRLLVDEQYF.

This chain links TRBV7-8 with TRBJ1-2, with TRBD1 matching 8 bases. The CDR3 has 14 amino acids. CDR1 is SGHVS and CDR2 is FQNEAQ in the germline V gene. The V and J ends lost 4 bases and 3 bases, in that order; junction bases with no gene match: 4. The CDR3 nucleotides are TGTGCCAGCAGCTACGACAGGGGAGACTATGGCTACACCTTC. Protein sequence: CASSYDRGDYGYTF.

This rearrangement joins TRBV15 to TRBJ2-7; D uncertain. CDR3 length: 14 amino acids. Looked up from germline, CDR1 is LNHNV and CDR2 is YYDKDF (reference sequence). Trimming removed 4 bases from V and 5 bases from J, with 15 bases in between. The CDR3 loop is CATSTTSRMDEQYF. The CDR3 DNA follows: TGTGCCACCAGCACCACCTCCCGTATGGACGAGCAGTACTTC.

This chain's CDR3 is CASRTDRGWTYEQYF. The DNA of the CDR3 is TGTGCCAGCAGAACCGACAGGGGCTGGACCTACGAGCAGTACTTC. The chain has TRBV6-1 and TRBJ2-7, with 8 bases fitting TRBD1. The CDR3 loop spans 15 amino acids. V dropped 6 bases and J dropped 2; count of bases not matched to a gene: 9. From germline, CDR1 is MNHNS and CDR2 SASEGT.

The genes are TRBV24-1 and TRBJ2-7; 8 positions match TRBD1. V dropped 4 bases and J dropped 2; count of bases not matched to a gene: 6. The CDR3 is 15 amino acids. Germline V CDR1 and CDR2: KGHDR, SFDVKD. The CDR3 spells CATSETGGTTYEQYF. CDR3 coding DNA: TGTGCCACCAGTGAAACAGGGGGGACCACCTACGAGCAGTACTTC.